What follows are 24 T cell receptor beta chains derived from one specimen sequenced in a study of T cell repertoires in cytomegalovirus infection. TCRdb ran MiXCR on the reads and lists one entry per CDR3 protein. The sample records about 240,000 distinct CDR3 sequences, roughly 6.5% being singletons. The sequencing sample was made of PBMCs. The receptor source for this set is a human donor in good health (CMV status not recorded). Some clones in this sample may be carry-over from other donors' samples.

This clonotype has at least ten counts. V is TRBV7-6 and J is TRBJ2-5; 13 bases fit TRBD2. This CDR3 has 17 amino acids. After removal of 5 bases from V and 1 base from J, the junction contained 7 bases not matched to a gene. Germline CDR1 and CDR2: SGHVS and FNYEAQ. CDR3 sequence reads: CASSPRTSGGVQETQYF. The CDR3 DNA reads TGTGCCAGCAGCCCCAGGACTAGCGGGGGAGTCCAAGAGACCCAGTACTTC. Full variable domain (outside the CDR3, taken from reference TRBV7-6 and TRBJ2-5): GAGVSQSPRYKVTKRGQDVALRCDPISGHVSLYWYRQALGQGPEFLTYFNYEAQQDKSGLPNDRFSAERPEGSISTLTIQRTEQRDSAMYRCASSPRTSGGVQETQYFGPGTRLLVL.

This clonotype was counted many times. The chain recombines TRBV20-1 with TRBJ1-5; no firm D call. With 3 bases removed from V and 0 bases from J, the gap between germline ends came to 9 bases. The V gene's germline CDR1 is DFQATT and CDR2 SNEGSKA (reference sequence). This CDR3 has 14 amino acids. In DNA form, the CDR3 reads TGCAGTGCTAGGTTTCGTTCTAGCAATCAGCCCCAGCATTTT. Protein: CSARFRSSNQPQHF.

This clonotype showed up just a few times. The rearrangement links TRBV7-2 to TRBJ2-5; 8 bases are shared with TRBD1. The CDR3 is 17 residues long. Per germline, CDR1 SGHTA and CDR2 FQGNSA. V was pared by 1 base and J by 6 bases, with 13 bases of the junction left unmatched. The CDR3 sequence: CASSLDSAAGGAKTQYF. As DNA, the CDR3 is TGTGCCAGCAGCTTAGACTCGGCGGCAGGGGGCGCGAAGACCCAGTACTTC.

This clonotype was picked up many times. This chain connects TRBV5-6 to TRBJ2-1; a possible D gene is TRBD2 (7 bases). V gave up 2 bases and J gave up 12 bases, with 18 bases separating them. The CDR3 runs to 14 residues. Germline CDR1 and CDR2: SGHDT and YYEEEE. CDR3 residues: CASSFDGGPRGQFF. CDR3 sequence (DNA): TGTGCCAGCAGCTTCGACGGGGGGCCGCGCGGGCAGTTCTTC.

This clonotype was seen many times. The rearrangement links TRBV7-2 to TRBJ2-5, with 11 bases lining up with TRBD2. CDR1 and CDR2 (germline): SGHTA, FQGNSA. J gave up 2 bases and V 2 bases, and 4 bases lay outside the gene matches. The CDR3 extends over 16 amino acids. The CDR3 region is CASSLWRLAGQETQYF. As DNA, the CDR3 is TGTGCCAGCAGCTTATGGAGACTAGCGGGGCAAGAGACCCAGTACTTC.

The rearrangement links TRBV28 to TRBJ1-2; tentative D call: TRBD1 (5 bases). Germline CDR1 and CDR2: MDHEN and SYDVKM. The CDR3 totals 15 residues. Trimming took off 7 bases at V and 0 bases at J, with 15 bases between the two ends. The CDR3 DNA follows: TGTGCCAGCAACGCAGGGTTGAAGGCTAACTATGGCTACACCTTC. The encoded protein is CASNAGLKANYGYTF.

The sample holds many counts of this clonotype. The chain recombines TRBV10-3 with TRBJ2-2; the D is unclear. The CDR3 extends over 11 amino acids. Germline-derived CDR1 and CDR2 are ENHRY and SYGVKD. V was cut by 4 bases and J by 6 bases, with 3 bases left in between. Here the CDR3 DNA reads TGTGCCATCAGTGTCTCCGGGGAGCTGTTTTTT. It encodes CAISVSGELFF.

This clonotype occurred many times. The rearrangement uses TRBV6-2 or TRBV6-3 and TRBJ2-1, with D perhaps matching TRBD1 (5 bases). Germline CDR1 is MNHEY and CDR2 is SVGEGT. The CDR3 has 14 residues. Trimming took off 2 bases at V and 6 bases at J, with 11 bases between the two ends. Here the CDR3 DNA reads TGTGCCAGCAGTTACCTCGGACACCTCAATGAGCAGTTCTTC. Protein: CASSYLGHLNEQFF.

This clonotype was detected many times. The chain uses TRBV5-6 and TRBJ2-5; 7 bases align to TRBD2. CDR1 and CDR2 (germline): SGHDT, YYEEEE. J lost 4 bases, V lost 6 bases, and 3 bases had no gene match. This CDR3 is built from 12 residues. DNA of the CDR3: TGTGCCAGCACCGGGAGGCGAGAGACCCAGTACTTC. Its protein product is CASTGRRETQYF.

Many counts were recorded for this clonotype. V is TRBV7-9 and J is TRBJ2-5; 8 bases fit TRBD1. Germline V gene data show CDR1 as SEHNR and CDR2 as FQNEAQ (reference sequence). There are 15 residues in the CDR3. The trim removed 4 bases at V and 5 bases at J, leaving 9 bases unmatched. The CDR3 region has the DNA TGTGCCAGCAGCTCCCGACAGGGGAGAGGCGAGACCCAGTACTTC. This codes for CASSSRQGRGETQYF.

This clonotype has just a few counts. This chain links TRBV11-2 with TRBJ1-1; D remains ambiguous. This CDR3 is built from 14 residues. V gave up 1 base and J gave up 4 bases, with 10 bases separating them. The germline gives CDR1 SGHAT, CDR2 FQNNGV. The chain's CDR3 is CASSLGWVGTEAFF. CDR3 coding DNA: TGTGCCAGCAGCTTAGGTTGGGTAGGCACTGAAGCTTTCTTT. Full variable domain (outside the CDR3, taken from reference TRBV11-2 and TRBJ1-1): EAGVAQSPRYKIIEKRQSVAFWCNPISGHATLYWYQQILGQGPKLLIQFQNNGVVDDSQLPKDRFSAERLKGVDSTLKIQPAKLEDSAVYLCASSLGWVGTEAFFGQGTRLTVV.

The V gene is TRBV4-3, the J gene TRBJ1-4; D is unresolved. Germline V gene lookup returns CDR1 LGHNA and CDR2 YSLEER. Deletions cut 1 base from V and 5 bases from J, with 17 bases between. The CDR3 is 17 residues long. The CDR3 DNA reads as TGCGCCAGCAGCCAAGGGGAGTACCGAGGGTGGAATGAAAAACTGTTTTTT. The encoded protein is CASSQGEYRGWNEKLFF.

This chain uses TRBV12-3 or TRBV12-4 with TRBJ2-5; D tentatively fits TRBD1 or TRBD2 (6 bases each). V was pared by 3 bases and J by 4 bases, with 12 bases between. CDR3 length: 14 residues. CDR3 protein: CASSFRGPGETQYF. The DNA of the CDR3 is TGTGCCAGCAGTTTTCGGGGGCCGGGAGAGACCCAGTACTTC.

This clonotype showed up many times. The chain recombines TRBV6-1 with TRBJ2-7; the match to TRBD1 covers 9 bases. V trimming: 5 bases; J trimming: 3 bases; junction bases outside the gene matches: 8. This CDR3 spans 15 amino acids. Germline V gene data show CDR1 as MNHNS and CDR2 as SASEGT. The CDR3 reads CASSQSGTGSYEQYF. CDR3 nucleotide sequence: TGTGCCAGCAGTCAGTCCGGGACAGGGAGCTACGAGCAGTACTTC.

Written as DNA, the CDR3 is TGCAGTGCTAGGCCGGGACAGGGCTATGGCTACACCTTC. Its protein product is CSARPGQGYGYTF. The chain links TRBV20-1 to TRBJ1-2; TRBD1 aligns across 9 bases. The CDR3 is 13 residues long. The V segment lost 3 bases and the J segment 4 bases; nucleotides outside the gene matches: 3. The V gene's germline CDR1 is DFQATT and CDR2 SNEGSKA (reference sequence).

This clonotype has a count of ten or more. This sequence joins TRBV11-2 and TRBJ2-5, with 7 bases that match TRBD2. The V and J ends lost 0 bases and 9 bases, in that order; junction bases with no gene match: 7. The CDR3 consists of 14 residues. Per germline, CDR1 SGHAT and CDR2 FQNNGV. The CDR3 spells CASSLEVGAGAQYF. CDR3 coding DNA: TGTGCCAGCAGCTTAGAAGTCGGCGCGGGGGCCCAGTACTTC.

This rearrangement joins TRBV29-1 to TRBJ1-1; D uncertain. The CDR3 loop spans 13 amino acids. Germline CDR1 SQVTM, CDR2 ANQGSEA. Trimming left V 4 bases short and J 0 bases short, with 9 bases between. The CDR3 sequence: CSVAGTMNTEAFF. CDR3 DNA sequence: TGCAGCGTTGCAGGCACCATGAACACTGAAGCTTTCTTT.

This clonotype appeared many times. The CDR3 here is CASRVGQSSTDTQYF. The CDR3 coding sequence is TGTGCCAGCAGGGTGGGACAGAGTAGCACAGATACGCAGTATTTT. This sequence joins TRBV28 and TRBJ2-3, with 7 bases identical to TRBD1. The CDR3 is made up of 15 amino acids. Germline trimming cut 6 bases from V and 0 bases from J; bases unmatched to any gene: 6. Germline CDR1 reads MDHEN; CDR2 reads SYDVKM.

At least ten counts were recorded for this clonotype. The chain joins TRBV19 to TRBJ2-1; possibly TRBD1 for D (6 bases). The germline CDR1 and CDR2 sequences are LNHDA and SQIVND (reference sequence). The CDR3 is made up of 12 amino acids. With 6 bases removed from V and 10 bases from J, the gap between germline ends came to 13 bases. CDR3 nucleotides: TGTGCCAGTAGGGCAGGGGTGAGGGAGCAGTTCTTC. Its protein product is CASRAGVREQFF.

This clonotype showed up many times. J is TRBJ2-1 and V is TRBV7-8; weak D call: TRBD2 (6 bases). The CDR3 runs to 14 residues. Per the germline V gene, CDR1 is SGHVS and CDR2 is FQNEAQ. Trimming pared 5 bases from V and 7 bases from J, leaving 15 bases between. CDR3 sequence: CASSPPTGRNEQFF. The DNA for the CDR3 is TGTGCCAGCAGCCCCCCGACCGGGAGAAATGAGCAGTTCTTC.

This clonotype was recorded at least ten times. J is TRBJ1-2 and V is TRBV7-2; 11 bases map to TRBD1. The CDR3 covers 15 residues. Germline V gene lookup returns CDR1 SGHTA and CDR2 FQGNSA. The V segment lost 5 bases and the J segment 4 bases; nucleotides outside the gene matches: 6. The CDR3 protein is CASSAGTGGSYGYTF. DNA for the CDR3: TGTGCCAGCAGCGCGGGGACAGGGGGAAGCTATGGCTACACCTTC.

Comments on this clonotype: Compared with germline, one end of the junction differs, possibly owing to a read error. This chain links TRBV2 with TRBJ2-1; TRBD2 aligns across 12 bases. Germline values: CDR1 SNHLY, CDR2 FYNNEI. This CDR3 is 16 amino acids long. The CDR3 is CASTELAGGSYNEQFF. CDR3 DNA: TGTGCCAGCACTGAACTAGCGGGGGGCTCTTACAATGAGCAGTTCTTC.

There are many counts of this clonotype. The chain links TRBV7-2 to TRBJ2-7; D is uncertain. Germline loops: CDR1 SGHTA, CDR2 FQGNSA. V was trimmed by 3 bases and J by 5 bases, leaving 11 bases between them. There are 13 residues in the CDR3. CDR3 sequence (DNA): TGTGCCAGCAGCTTGAAACCCCCGGACGAGCAGTACTTC. It is translated as CASSLKPPDEQYF. The complete variable domain, with remaining parts taken from reference TRBV7-2 and TRBJ2-7, reads GAGVSQSPSNKVTEKGKDVELRCDPISGHTALYWYRQSLGQGLEFLIYFQGNSAPDKSGLPSDRFSAERTGGSVSTLTIQRTQQEDSAVYLCASSLKPPDEQYFGPGTRLTVT.

The chain employs TRBV29-1 and TRBJ2-1; 7 nucleotides align to TRBD2. Germline V gives CDR1 SQVTM, CDR2 ANQGSEA. The CDR3 consists of 15 residues. After removal of 3 bases from V and 3 bases from J, the junction contained 8 bases not matched to a gene. Here the CDR3 DNA reads TGCAGCGTTGAGGGCGTGACTAGCCTCTACAATGAGCAGTTCTTC. It yields the protein CSVEGVTSLYNEQFF.